Below, one TCR beta chain is given with its context. This CDR3 spans 17 amino acids. Germline CDR1 is ENHRY and CDR2 is SYGVKD. The V and J ends lost 0 bases and 4 bases, in that order; junction bases with no gene match: 6. This sample is drawn from a study of blood T cell repertoires in COVID-19. Across the whole study: Sites in the United States, Italy and Spain provided acute and convalescent COVID-19 samples.

Clones were read by immunoSEQ multiplex PCR, and TCRdb kept only the in-frame ones, dropping some. The data show under 300,000 clones, with roughly 86% seen just once and over 6% held by the top ten. The chain employs TRBV10-3 and TRBJ2-1; 10 bases are shared with TRBD2. The specimen sequenced was peripheral blood. This clonotype was sampled from a woman aged 70-85 years with active or convalescent COVID-19. The CDR3 sequence is CAISESSGGAGYNEQFF. CDR3 coding DNA: TGTGCCATCAGTGAGTCAAGCGGGGGGGCCGGTTACAATGAGCAGTTCTTC.